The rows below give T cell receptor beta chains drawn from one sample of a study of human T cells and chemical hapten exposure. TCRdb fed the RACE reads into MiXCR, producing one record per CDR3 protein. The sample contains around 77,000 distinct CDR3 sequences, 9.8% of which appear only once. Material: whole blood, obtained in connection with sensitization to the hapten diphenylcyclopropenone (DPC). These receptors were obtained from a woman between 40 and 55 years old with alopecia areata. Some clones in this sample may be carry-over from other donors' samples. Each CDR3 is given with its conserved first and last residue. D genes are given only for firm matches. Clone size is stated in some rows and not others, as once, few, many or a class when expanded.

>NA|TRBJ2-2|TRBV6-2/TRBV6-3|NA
CASAPEGPGELFF
TGTGCCAGCGCTCCGGAAGGCCCCGGGGAGCTGTTTTTT
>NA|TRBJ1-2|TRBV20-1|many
CSARDRGRGNYGYTF
TGCAGTGCTAGAGATCGGGGCAGGGGAAACTATGGCTACACCTTC
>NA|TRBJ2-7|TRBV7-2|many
CASTSRVGGYEQYF
TGTGCCAGCACCTCCCGGGTAGGAGGGTACGAGCAGTACTTC
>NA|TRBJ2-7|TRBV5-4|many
CASSSNFGGKWYEQYF
TGTGCCAGCAGCTCTAACTTCGGGGGCAAGTGGTACGAGCAGTACTTC
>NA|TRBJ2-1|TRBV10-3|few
CAISEFNEQFF
TGTGCCATCAGTGAATTCAATGAGCAGTTCTTC
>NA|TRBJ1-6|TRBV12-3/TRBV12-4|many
CASSLKLDTSPLHF
TGTGCCAGCAGTTTAAAACTGGATACTTCACCCCTCCACTTT
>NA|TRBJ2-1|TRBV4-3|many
CASSQDSRPGDEQFF
TGCGCCAGCAGCCAAGATAGCCGTCCGGGTGATGAGCAGTTCTTC
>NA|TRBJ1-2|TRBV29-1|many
CSVDRGRGGYGYTF
TGCAGCGTTGATAGGGGCAGGGGTGGCTATGGCTACACCTTC
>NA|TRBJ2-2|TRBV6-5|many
CASSYGVTGELFF
TGTGCCAGCAGTTACGGAGTTACCGGGGAGCTGTTTTTT
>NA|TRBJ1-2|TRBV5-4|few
CASSLQAANYGYTF
TGTGCCAGCAGCTTGCAAGCGGCGAACTATGGCTACACCTTC
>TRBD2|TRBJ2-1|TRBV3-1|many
CASSPFERGTYNEQFF
TGTGCCAGCAGCCCCTTCGAGCGGGGGACGTACAATGAGCAGTTCTTC
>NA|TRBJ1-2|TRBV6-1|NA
CASSEGNRANGYTF
TGTGCCAGCAGTGAAGGGAACAGGGCGAATGGCTACACCTTC
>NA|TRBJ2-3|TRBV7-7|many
CASSLGVGGGRDTQYF
TGTGCTAGCAGCTTAGGAGTAGGAGGGGGCCGGGATACGCAGTATTTT